The 18 T cell receptor beta chains reported below all come from one sample, sequenced in a study of blood T cell repertoires in COVID-19. Using immunoSEQ multiplex PCR, the repertoire was profiled, and TCRdb retains in-frame clones only, with some absent. Of tens of thousands of clones listed, 85% are singletons. Sample: peripheral blood. The source of these receptors is a man older than 75 with acute or convalescent COVID-19.

Comments on this clone: One end of the junction is discordant with germline, which a read error may explain. This chain joins TRBV27 and TRBJ2-7; 10 bases match TRBD2. CDR1 is MNHEY and CDR2 is SMNVEV in the germline V gene (reference sequence). This CDR3 region has 16 residues. CDR3 protein: CASSLYPGLAKYEQYF. DNA for the CDR3: TGTGCCAGCAGCTTATACCCGGGACTAGCGAAATACGAGCAGTACTTC.

The CDR3 loop reads CAWSSGGDTEAFF. CDR3 DNA sequence: TGTGCCTGGAGTTCGGGGGGGGACACTGAAGCTTTCTTT. The V gene is TRBV30, the J gene TRBJ1-1, with a possible D match to TRBD1 (5 bases). CDR3 length: 13 amino acids. Germline V gene data show CDR1 as GTSNPN and CDR2 as SVGIG (reference sequence). V was trimmed by 2 bases and J by 3 bases, leaving 10 bases between them.

The chain links TRBV27 to TRBJ1-6, with D perhaps matching TRBD1 (6 bases). Germline assignment: CDR1 MNHEY and CDR2 SMNVEV (reference sequence). Trimming shortened V by 8 bases and J by 7 bases, and 15 bases separated the two germline ends. The CDR3 extends over 14 amino acids. The CDR3 here is CASSPRGSNSPLHF. CDR3 sequence (DNA): TGTGCCAGCTCCCCCAGGGGCTCAAATTCACCCCTCCACTTT.

The chain joins TRBV18 to TRBJ2-1; no definite D call. V was clipped by 1 base and J by 2 bases, with 9 bases between them. CDR1 and CDR2 (germline): KGHSH, LQKENI. The CDR3 contains 15 residues. Here the CDR3 reads CASSPQVAAYNEQFF. The CDR3 bases are TGTGCCAGCTCACCACAGGTTGCGGCCTACAATGAGCAGTTCTTC. Drawing the rest from reference TRBV18 and TRBJ2-1, the complete variable domain is NAGVMQNPRHLVRRRGQEARLRCSPMKGHSHVYWYRQLPEEGLKFMVYLQKENIIDESGMPKERFSAEFPKEGPSILRIQQVVRGDSAAYFCASSPQVAAYNEQFFGPGTRLTVL.

This chain connects TRBV28 to TRBJ1-5; 9 bases fit TRBD1. Germline V lookup: CDR1 MDHEN, CDR2 SYDVKM. With 1 base clipped from V and 5 bases from J, the junction kept 6 bases outside the gene matches. The CDR3 runs 16 residues. In DNA form, the CDR3 reads TGTGCCAGCAGTTTATCCGGGACAGGGTTCCATCAGCCCCAGCATTTT. Translated, it gives CASSLSGTGFHQPQHF.

V and J are TRBV19 and TRBJ1-5; tentative D call: TRBD1 (5 bases). Germline values: CDR1 LNHDA, CDR2 SQIVND (reference sequence). CDR3 length: 16 residues. The ends were cut back, 1 base at V and 2 bases at J, with 12 bases in the middle. CDR3 in DNA: TGTGCCAGTAGTATAGGTAAGGGGCAGGGCAATCAGCCCCAGCATTTT. Translation: CASSIGKGQGNQPQHF.

This clone occurred once. The rearrangement uses TRBV5-1 and TRBJ2-3; 7 bases map to TRBD1. Trimming took 6 bases from V and 2 from J; bases not matched to a gene: 3. The CDR3 is made up of 13 amino acids. Germline V gives CDR1 SGHRS, CDR2 YFSETQ. The CDR3 region is CASTGTATDTQYF. The CDR3 DNA follows: TGCGCCAGCACCGGGACAGCCACAGATACGCAGTATTTT.

The chain has TRBV5-1 and TRBJ2-1; the D gene is possibly TRBD2 (6 bases). The CDR3 totals 15 residues. V lost 1 base and J lost 4, with 12 bases in between. Germline values: CDR1 SGHRS, CDR2 YFSETQ. CDR3 protein: CASSLTAGQYNEQFF. The CDR3 bases are TGCGCCAGCAGCTTGACAGCGGGTCAGTACAATGAGCAGTTCTTC. The complete variable domain, with remaining parts taken from reference TRBV5-1 and TRBJ2-1, reads KAGVTQTPRYLIKTRGQQVTLSCSPISGHRSVSWYQQTPGQGLQFLFEYFSETQRNKGNFPGRFSGRQFSNSRSEMNVSTLELGDSALYLCASSLTAGQYNEQFFGPGTRLTVL.

DNA for the CDR3: TGTGCCAGCAGCTCCGGGACACTAGACTTCTACGAGCAGTACTTC. Translating it yields CASSSGTLDFYEQYF. V gene TRBV6-6 combines with J gene TRBJ2-7, with D perhaps matching TRBD1 (6 bases). The V and J ends lost 6 bases and 3 bases respectively, with 18 bases between them. Germline V gene sequence: CDR1 MNHNY, CDR2 SVGAGI (reference sequence). CDR3 length: 15 residues.

The V gene is TRBV19, the J gene TRBJ2-1, with D maybe TRBD1 (6 bases). This CDR3 region has 18 residues. Germline V gives CDR1 LNHDA, CDR2 SQIVND (reference sequence). V lost 5 bases and J lost 6, with 26 bases in between. This CDR3 reads CASSHSPRTPGTTNEQFF. The CDR3 nucleotides read TGTGCCAGTAGTCACTCTCCCCGGACACCCGGGACAACCAATGAGCAGTTCTTC.

This chain joins TRBV7-3 and TRBJ2-3; TRBD2 matches 13 bases. Germline loops: CDR1 SGHTA, CDR2 FQGTGA. With V trimmed by 3 bases and J by 4 bases, 1 base remained unmatched. The CDR3 runs 15 residues. The CDR3 nucleotides read TGTGCCAGCAGCTTCGGACTAGCGGGAGCAGATACGCAGTATTTT. Translated, it gives CASSFGLAGADTQYF.

The chain recombines TRBV14 with TRBJ2-1, with 10 positions matching TRBD1. Germline V gene lookup returns CDR1 SGHDN and CDR2 FVKESK. The CDR3 contains 15 residues. V shed 5 bases, J shed 2 bases, and the junction held 3 bases outside the gene matches. The CDR3 nucleotides are TGTGCCAGCAGCGGACAGGGGGGGACCTACAATGAGCAGTTCTTC. Residues: CASSGQGGTYNEQFF.

The chain carries TRBV7-2 and TRBJ2-7; 12 nucleotides agree with TRBD2. Looked up from germline, CDR1 is SGHTA and CDR2 is FQGNSA. Trimming cost V 1 base and J 3 bases; bases outside gene matches: 13. The CDR3 runs 19 residues. The CDR3: CASSLDSPGLAGGLYEQYF. The CDR3 DNA follows: TGTGCCAGCAGCTTAGACTCCCCTGGGCTAGCGGGAGGGCTCTACGAGCAGTACTTC.

This rearrangement joins TRBV7-3 to TRBJ2-3; 7 bases agree with TRBD2. There are 17 residues in the CDR3. The germline CDR1 and CDR2 sequences are SGHTA and FQGTGA. Germline trimming cut 5 bases from V and 0 bases from J; bases unmatched to any gene: 11. This chain's CDR3 is CASSPLGFSGSTDTQYF. Here the CDR3 DNA reads TGTGCCAGCAGCCCCCTCGGGTTTAGCGGGAGCACAGATACGCAGTATTTT.

This chain joins TRBV7-2 and TRBJ2-3; D gene uncertain. Germline loops: CDR1 SGHTA, CDR2 FQGNSA. The CDR3 contains 12 residues. Trimming removed 4 bases from V and 2 bases from J, with 4 bases in between. CDR3 amino acids: CASSSYTDTQYF. In nucleotides, the CDR3 is TGTGCCAGCAGCTCTTACACAGATACGCAGTATTTT.

This clone has only one observation. Germline is not matched at one junction end, which may reflect a read error. The rearrangement uses TRBV7-7 and TRBJ2-7; D may correspond to TRBD1 or TRBD2 (5 bases each). This CDR3 comprises 14 residues. Looked up from germline, CDR1 is SSHAT and CDR2 is FNYEAQ (reference sequence). The CDR3: CASSLEGKAYEQYF. In DNA, the CDR3 is TGTGCTAGCAGCTTAGAGGGGAAAGCCTACGAGCAGTACTTC.

The chain has TRBV5-8 and TRBJ2-4, with a possible D match to TRBD2 (5 bases). The CDR3 is made up of 14 amino acids. Germline CDR1 SGHTS, CDR2 YDEGEE. The V and J ends lost 2 bases and 4 bases respectively, with 10 bases between them. CDR3 amino acids: CASSFHSVKNIQYF. CDR3 nucleotides: TGTGCCAGCAGCTTCCATAGCGTAAAAAACATTCAGTACTTC.

V usage is TRBV4-1 and J usage is TRBJ1-6; 8 bases match TRBD1. The CDR3 spans 17 residues. The ends lost 3 bases at V and 6 bases at J; junction bases unmatched: 10. CDR1 MGHRA and CDR2 YSYEKL come from the germline V gene. The CDR3 bases are TGCGCCAGCAGCCAGGATGTAATGGACAGGGTTAATTCACCCCTCCACTTT. Translation: CASSQDVMDRVNSPLHF.